This section outlines one TCR beta chain sequence together with its context. Its specific antigen is unknown. No qualities accompany the bases; no much larger clone lies one base away. TCRbeta CDR3 regions were amplified from genomic DNA using the immunoSEQ Assay, a bias-controlled multiplex PCR. From the authors' description of their analysis: Within the assay, amplification of reference gene primers was used to estimate how many nucleated cells each sample contained. Sequence reads were collapsed and filtered to measure the absolute abundance of every unique TCRbeta CDR3 rearrangement. For each sample, productive Simpson clonality was calculated by taking the square root of Simpson's diversity index across productive rearrangements. The table was pulled from immuneACCESS by TCRdb, which kept in-frame rearrangements only. Such tables lose some clones; where checked, under half of the loss comes from unresolved V genes, and the rest has no known cause. That table gives V, J and clone size, and the DNA gave D and trimming. The sample table holds about 240,000 clones, of which roughly 80% were seen once. The ten largest clonotypes hold about 9.5% of the sample.

The collaborating institutions used their own protocols to collect whole blood in K2EDTA tubes. For TCRbeta analysis, collaborator samples were shipped as frozen whole blood, as isolated PBMCs, or as DNA extracted from either sample type. The sample originates from a study of blood T cell repertoires in COVID-19 (dated by TCRdb to the early 2020s). About the investigation overall: Collaborator samples came from the United States, Italy and Spain and covered acute and convalescent phases of COVID-19. The dataset comprised deeply sampled blood TCRbeta repertoires from subjects exposed to, actively infected with, or recovered from COVID-19. A freely available public database, intended as a resource for researchers studying the immune response to SARS-CoV-2, is where the repertoires were released. The samples were drawn from two sources: the first 160 participants of the ongoing ImmuneRACE study, and approximately 1,300 subjects contributed by 6 global collaborators. HLA class I and class II types, where available, came from metadata supplied by the sample provider rather than from assay-based typing. The material from the prospective study consisted of cDNA or gDNA derived from T cells, B-cell-depleted T cells, or PBMCs. A de-identified subject ID, COVID-19 status, age in years and sex were almost always included in the sample metadata.

Taken from the germline V gene (reference sequence), the CDR1 and CDR2 loops are SGHNT and YYREEE. Inclusive of the bounding cysteine and phenylalanine, the CDR3 is 16 residues long. The entry retains the CDR3 DNA only, 48 bases that are in frame from base 1. Between the V and J ends, shortened by 3 bases and 7 bases respectively, the junction contains 17 bases. Findings and caveats that apply to the study as a whole: Clinical and demographic metadata were provided uncurated, with the amount varying by source and participant.

Sequencing was performed on peripheral blood. The chain is made from TRBV5-4 and TRBJ1-6; a weak D assignment points to TRBD1 (6 bases agree). The clonotype originates from an elderly woman with acute or convalescent COVID-19. Here is the DNA: TGTGCCAGCAGCTCGGGGGGGGCTAGCCTCAATTCACCCCTCCACTTT. Translated, it reads CASSSGGASLNSPLHF.